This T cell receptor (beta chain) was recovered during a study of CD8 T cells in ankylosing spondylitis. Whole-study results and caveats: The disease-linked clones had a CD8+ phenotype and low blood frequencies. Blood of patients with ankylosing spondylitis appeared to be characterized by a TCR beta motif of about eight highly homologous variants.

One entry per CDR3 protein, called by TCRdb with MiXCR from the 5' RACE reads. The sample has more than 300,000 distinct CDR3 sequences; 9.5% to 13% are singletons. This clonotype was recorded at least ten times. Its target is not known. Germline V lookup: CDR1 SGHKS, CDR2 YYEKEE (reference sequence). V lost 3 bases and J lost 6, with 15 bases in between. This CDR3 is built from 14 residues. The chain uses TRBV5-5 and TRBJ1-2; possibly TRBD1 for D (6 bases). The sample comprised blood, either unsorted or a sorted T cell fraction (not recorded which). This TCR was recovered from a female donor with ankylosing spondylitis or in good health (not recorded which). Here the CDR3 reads CASSSAGTLNGYTF. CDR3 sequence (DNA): TGTGCCAGCAGCTCGGCCGGGACACTCAATGGCTACACCTTC.